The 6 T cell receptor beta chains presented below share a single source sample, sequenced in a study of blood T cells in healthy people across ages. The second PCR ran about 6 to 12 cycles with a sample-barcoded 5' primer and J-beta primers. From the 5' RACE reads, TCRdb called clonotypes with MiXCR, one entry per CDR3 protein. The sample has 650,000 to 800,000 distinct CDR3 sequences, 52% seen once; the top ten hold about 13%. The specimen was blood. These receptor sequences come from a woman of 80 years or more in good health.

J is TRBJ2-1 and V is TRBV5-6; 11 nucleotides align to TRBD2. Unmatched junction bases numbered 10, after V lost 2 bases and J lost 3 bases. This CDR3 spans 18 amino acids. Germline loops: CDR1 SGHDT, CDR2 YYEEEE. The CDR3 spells CASSLQVGTSGLYNEQFF. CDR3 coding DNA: TGTGCCAGCAGCTTACAGGTCGGGACTAGCGGACTCTACAATGAGCAGTTCTTC.

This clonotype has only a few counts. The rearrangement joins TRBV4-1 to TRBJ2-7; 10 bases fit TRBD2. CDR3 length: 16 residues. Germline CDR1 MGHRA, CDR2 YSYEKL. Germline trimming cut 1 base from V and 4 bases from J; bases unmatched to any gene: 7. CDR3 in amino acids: CASSQGTSGEGYEQYF. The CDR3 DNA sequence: TGCGCCAGCAGCCAAGGGACTAGCGGAGAGGGTTACGAGCAGTACTTC.

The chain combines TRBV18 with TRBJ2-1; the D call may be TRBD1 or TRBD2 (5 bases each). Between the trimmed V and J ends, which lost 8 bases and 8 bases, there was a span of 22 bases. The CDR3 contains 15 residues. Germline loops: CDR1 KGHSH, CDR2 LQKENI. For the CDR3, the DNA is TGTGCCAGCACTGAGGGGCCCTCGTCTTGGGATGAGCAGTTCTTC. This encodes CASTEGPSSWDEQFF.

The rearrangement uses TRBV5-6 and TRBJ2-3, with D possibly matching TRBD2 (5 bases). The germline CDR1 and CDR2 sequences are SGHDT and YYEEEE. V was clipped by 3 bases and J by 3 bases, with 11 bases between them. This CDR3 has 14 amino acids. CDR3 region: CASSYWRRTDTQYF. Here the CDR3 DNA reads TGTGCCAGCAGCTATTGGAGGCGAACAGATACGCAGTATTTT. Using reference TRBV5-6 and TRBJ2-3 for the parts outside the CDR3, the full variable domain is DAGVTQSPTHLIKTRGQQVTLRCSPKSGHDTVSWYQQALGQGPQFIFQYYEEEERQRGNFPDRFSGHQFPNYSSELNVNALLLGDSALYLCASSYWRRTDTQYFGPGTRLTVL.

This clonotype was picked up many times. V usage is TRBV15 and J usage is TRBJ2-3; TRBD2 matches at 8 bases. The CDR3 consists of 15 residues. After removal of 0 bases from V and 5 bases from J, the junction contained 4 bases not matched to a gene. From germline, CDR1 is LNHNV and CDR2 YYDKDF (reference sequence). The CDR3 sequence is CATSREAGAKDTQYF. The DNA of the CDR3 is TGTGCCACCAGCAGAGAAGCGGGAGCTAAAGATACGCAGTATTTT.

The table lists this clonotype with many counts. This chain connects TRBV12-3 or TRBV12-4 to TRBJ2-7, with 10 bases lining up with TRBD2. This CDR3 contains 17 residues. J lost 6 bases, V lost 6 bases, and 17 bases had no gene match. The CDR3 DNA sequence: TGTGCCAGCAGCAAATTCAGGGTATTAGCGGGAGGTCTCGAGCAGTACTTC. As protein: CASSKFRVLAGGLEQYF.